This is a list of T cell receptor beta chains from one sample in a study of blood T cell repertoires in COVID-19. Sequencing was performed with immunoSEQ multiplex PCR; in TCRdb, only in-frame clones are kept and a portion is missing. Here the sample spans 230,000 or so clones, around 80% being singletons. The specimen sequenced was peripheral blood. The receptors stem from a man aged 25-45 years with active or convalescent COVID-19. Both conserved end residues are part of each CDR3. D genes are given only for firm matches. Clone size is given for some rows only: seen once, a few or many times, or a class if the clone is expanded.

CDR3 DNA | CDR3 protein | clone size | D gene | J gene | V gene
TGTGCCAGCACCGCGGATTGGGGGCTCCAAGAGACCCAGTACTTC | CASTADWGLQETQYF | - | - | TRBJ2-5 | TRBV9
TGTGCCATCAGTGAGATGGGACTAGAATCAGATACGCAGTATTTT | CAISEMGLESDTQYF | few | TRBD2 | TRBJ2-3 | TRBV10-3
TGTGCCAGCAGCCCCTCGGCGGGCGGGTATGACACTGAAGCTTTCTTT | CASSPSAGGYDTEAFF | - | - | TRBJ1-1 | TRBV7-9
TGTGCCAGCTCACTATACGGCAGGGGCCCTAATGAAAAACTGTTTTTT | CASSLYGRGPNEKLFF | few | - | TRBJ1-4 | TRBV18
TGTGCCAGCAGCCCTAGAGGCCAGACAACTAATGAAAAACTGTTTTTT | CASSPRGQTTNEKLFF | - | - | TRBJ1-4 | TRBV7-2
TGCAGCGTTGAGATAGAGGGCTACACCTTC | CSVEIEGYTF | few | - | TRBJ1-2 | TRBV29-1
TGTGCCAGCAGTTCCGGGAAAAACTATGGCTACACCTTC | CASSSGKNYGYTF | - | - | TRBJ1-2 | TRBV28
TGTGCCAGCAGCCAATACAGCATGAACACTGAAGCTTTCTTT | CASSQYSMNTEAFF | - | - | TRBJ1-1 | TRBV4-2
TGTGCCAGCAGTTACCCGCCGACTAGCGGCAAAAACATTCAGTACTTC | CASSYPPTSGKNIQYF | - | TRBD2 | TRBJ2-4 | TRBV6-6
TGTGCCAGCAGCTCCGAGGGAGCGGGAGGAGCCCACGAGCAGTACTTC | CASSSEGAGGAHEQYF | - | TRBD2 | TRBJ2-7 | TRBV7-9
TGTGCCAGCTCAGCCTCAGGGGGCGGTAATGCTGAAGCTTTCTTT | CASSASGGGNAEAFF | - | TRBD1 | TRBJ1-1 | TRBV18
TGTGCCAGCAGCCCTTCCGGGGGAGGCCCTGGGGCCAACGTCCTGACTTTC | CASSPSGGGPGANVLTF | - | - | TRBJ2-6 | TRBV7-6
TGTGCCAGCAGCGCCAGCTCTAGGGGTGTAGTTGAAAAACTGTTTTTT | CASSASSRGVVEKLFF | - | - | TRBJ1-4 | TRBV9
TGCGCCAGCAGCCAAGCGGTACAGGGGGGCACAGATACGCAGTATTTT | CASSQAVQGGTDTQYF | - | TRBD1 | TRBJ2-3 | TRBV4-1
TGTGCCTGGAGTGTAGATTTGGGGCGAGGTAACTATGGCTACACCTTC | CAWSVDLGRGNYGYTF | - | - | TRBJ1-2 | TRBV30
TGTGCCAGCAGCGTCGGCCCCCGAGGGGAGACCCAGTACTTC | CASSVGPRGETQYF | few | - | TRBJ2-5 | TRBV7-2
TGTGCCAGCAGCTTCGACAGGGCTCGGACTGAAGCTTTCTTT | CASSFDRARTEAFF | - | TRBD1 | TRBJ1-1 | TRBV7-2
TGCGCCAGCAGCCAAGTGGGAGCGGGGCGCACAGATACGCAGTATTTT | CASSQVGAGRTDTQYF | few | TRBD2 | TRBJ2-3 | TRBV4-1
TGTGCCAGCAGCGTTGGGACAAGGAGCGGGGGAGCTTTCTTT | CASSVGTRSGGAFF | - | - | TRBJ1-1 | TRBV9
TGTGCCAGCAGTCGACAGGGGGGTAATGAAAAACTGTTTTTT | CASSRQGGNEKLFF | - | TRBD1 | TRBJ1-4 | TRBV6-5
TGTGCCTGGAGTCCCGACAGGGGAAACACCATATATTTT | CAWSPDRGNTIYF | - | - | TRBJ1-3 | TRBV30
TGTGCCAGCAGCCCCCAGGGGGCCGGGTACGAGCAGTACTTC | CASSPQGAGYEQYF | - | TRBD1 | TRBJ2-7 | TRBV4-2
TGTGCCAGCTCACCACGGAGGGACAGCTATGGCTACACCTTC | CASSPRRDSYGYTF | few | TRBD1 | TRBJ1-2 | TRBV18
TGTGCCAGCAGCTTAAGACTTAACGGGGGGACCCAGTACTTC | CASSLRLNGGTQYF | once | - | TRBJ2-5 | TRBV7-3
TGTGCCAGCAGCCCAGGGACTAGCGGGGGGGAGGACACAGATACGCAGTATTTT | CASSPGTSGGEDTDTQYF | - | TRBD2 | TRBJ2-3 | TRBV3-1/TRBV3-2
TGTGCCAGCAGAGAGGGACTTGGCGGTCAGCCCCAGCATTTT | CASREGLGGQPQHF | few | - | TRBJ1-5 | TRBV6-5
TGTGCCAGCAGTTCCGTGTTCTCCCTCCGGACAGATGAAGCTTTCTTT | CASSSVFSLRTDEAFF | - | - | TRBJ1-1 | TRBV11-2
TGTGCCTCCCGGACAAATCGCGGCTACACCTTC | CASRTNRGYTF | - | - | TRBJ1-2 | TRBV6-5
TGTGCCAGAATGGACCCCCGGGACGCCGGAGGGCAAGAGACCCAGTACTTC | CARMDPRDAGGQETQYF | - | - | TRBJ2-5 | TRBV27
TGTGCCTGGAGTGTCCGGGACAGGGACACTGAAGCTTTCTTT | CAWSVRDRDTEAFF | - | TRBD1 | TRBJ1-1 | TRBV30
TGTGCCAGCAGTTTGGTGGGCGAAACACGCTACGAGCAGTACTTC | CASSLVGETRYEQYF | - | - | TRBJ2-7 | TRBV28
TGTGCCAGCAGCTTACAAGCGAGGAATGAGCAGTTCTTC | CASSLQARNEQFF | - | - | TRBJ2-1 | TRBV28
TGTGCCAGCAGTGAAAGCGACAGGGGTCGAGGCTACACCTTC | CASSESDRGRGYTF | - | TRBD1 | TRBJ1-2 | TRBV25-1
TGTGCCAGCAGCAGGGGGGGAAGGGGGATTTTAGAGCCCCAGCATTTT | CASSRGGRGILEPQHF | - | - | TRBJ1-5 | TRBV3-1/TRBV3-2
TGTGCCAGTAGTATCGGAAGTGGGCCAGATACGCAGTATTTT | CASSIGSGPDTQYF | - | - | TRBJ2-3 | TRBV19
TGTGCCAGCAGCGATTATATGAGACTAACCTACAATGAGCAGTTCTTC | CASSDYMRLTYNEQFF | - | - | TRBJ2-1 | TRBV7-9
TGTGCCAGCAGCTTAGACCTAAACTATGGCTACACCTTC | CASSLDLNYGYTF | - | - | TRBJ1-2 | TRBV11-3
TGTGCCAGCAGCAAGACTAGCGGGAAGGGGACCGGGGAGCTGTTTTTT | CASSKTSGKGTGELFF | - | TRBD2 | TRBJ2-2 | TRBV7-3
TGTGCCAGCAGTGAACAGGGAGGAAACACCATATATTTT | CASSEQGGNTIYF | - | - | TRBJ1-3 | TRBV2
TGTGCCAGCAGCCCGCTAGGGGTGGGTGAGCAGTTCTTC | CASSPLGVGEQFF | - | - | TRBJ2-1 | TRBV3-1/TRBV3-2
TGTGCCAGCACGGAGGGAATTTTTGGCTACACCTTC | CASTEGIFGYTF | - | - | TRBJ1-2 | TRBV28
TGTGCAGTGGACAGGGACAACATTCAGTACTTC | CAVDRDNIQYF | - | TRBD1 | TRBJ2-4 | TRBV5-4
TGTGCCAGCAGTTTACACGGGACTAGCGGGAGCACAGATACGCAGTATTTT | CASSLHGTSGSTDTQYF | - | TRBD2 | TRBJ2-3 | TRBV28
TGTGCCAGCGGGGCAGGGGCGCTTTATGGCTACACCTTC | CASGAGALYGYTF | - | - | TRBJ1-2 | TRBV6-5
TGTGCCAGCAGTCCAAGACAGGGTTACGAGCAGTACTTC | CASSPRQGYEQYF | - | TRBD1 | TRBJ2-7 | TRBV27
TGTGCCAGCAGCTTAGATGTCATGGGGACAGCAAACTACGAGCAGTACTTC | CASSLDVMGTANYEQYF | few | TRBD1 | TRBJ2-7 | TRBV7-8
TGTGCCAGCTCACCAACCCGGGATATAACTAATGAAAAACTGTTTTTT | CASSPTRDITNEKLFF | - | - | TRBJ1-4 | TRBV18
TGTGCCACCAGCAGAGATAGGACTAGCGGCCCAGAGACCCAGTACTTC | CATSRDRTSGPETQYF | - | TRBD2 | TRBJ2-5 | TRBV15
TGTGCCAGCAGCTTTACCGGGACTAGCGGGGGGGCCAATACGCAGTATTTT | CASSFTGTSGGANTQYF | - | TRBD2 | TRBJ2-3 | TRBV7-2
TGTGCCAGCACCCCGGGGTACAGGGTGAACACTGAAGCTTTCTTT | CASTPGYRVNTEAFF | - | - | TRBJ1-1 | TRBV6-5
TGTGCCAGCAGTCCCCTCAGGGATTATGGCTACACCTTC | CASSPLRDYGYTF | - | - | TRBJ1-2 | TRBV28
TGTGCCAGCACCAATCCGGACAGGAACGATGGCTACACCTTC | CASTNPDRNDGYTF | few | TRBD1 | TRBJ1-2 | TRBV7-9
TGTGCCAGCAGTGAAGACAGGGGAAGTCAGCCCCAGCATTTT | CASSEDRGSQPQHF | - | TRBD1 | TRBJ1-5 | TRBV2
TGTGCCAGCAGCTTTACTATTTGGACTGAAGCTTTCTTT | CASSFTIWTEAFF | - | - | TRBJ1-1 | TRBV7-2
TGTGCCAGCAGTTACGACCTAGCGGGGCGCACAGATACGCAGTATTTT | CASSYDLAGRTDTQYF | - | TRBD2 | TRBJ2-3 | TRBV6-5